This T cell receptor (beta chain) emerged from a study of PD-1 blockade in mismatch repair-deficient tumors. In the case of this clone: What it recognizes is unknown.

Time point denoted: roughly 10-day in vitro stimulation with candidate neoantigen peptide 2. Looked up from germline, CDR1 is LNHDA and CDR2 is SQIVND (reference sequence). V shed 3 bases and J shed 10 bases, with 10 bases lying between them. This CDR3 is 12 amino acids long. TCRdb's copy holds only in-frame clones and misses some; the assay was immunoSEQ multiplex PCR. The table has over 9,000 clones, approximately 84% seen once. The sample consisted of cells cultured in vitro, taken from a patient treated with pembrolizumab. This chain uses TRBV19 with TRBJ2-1, with D unclear. The receptor comes from an adult with mismatch repair-deficient cancer. The CDR3: CASSILSREQFF. In DNA form, the CDR3 reads TGTGCCAGTAGTATTCTCTCTCGGGAGCAGTTCTTC.